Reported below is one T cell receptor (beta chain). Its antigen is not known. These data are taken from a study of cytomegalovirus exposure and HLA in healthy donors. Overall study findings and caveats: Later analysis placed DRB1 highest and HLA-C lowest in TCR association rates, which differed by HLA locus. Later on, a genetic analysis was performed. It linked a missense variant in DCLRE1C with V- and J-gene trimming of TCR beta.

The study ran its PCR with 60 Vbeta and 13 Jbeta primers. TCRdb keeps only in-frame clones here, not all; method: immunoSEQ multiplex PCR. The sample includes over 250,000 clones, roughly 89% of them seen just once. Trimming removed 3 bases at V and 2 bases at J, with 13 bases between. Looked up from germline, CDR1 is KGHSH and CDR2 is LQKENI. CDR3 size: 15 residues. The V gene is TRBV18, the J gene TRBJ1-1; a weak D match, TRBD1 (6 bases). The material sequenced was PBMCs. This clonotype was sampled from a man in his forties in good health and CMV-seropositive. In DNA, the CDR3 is TGTGCCAGCTCACCTTGGACAGCTACTAACACTGAAGCTTTCTTT. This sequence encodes CASSPWTATNTEAFF.